This T cell receptor beta chain is drawn from a study of Graves' ophthalmopathy and Graves' hyperthyroidism. The authors amplified TCR beta CDR3 regions, and they did so from RNA transcripts for repertoire sequencing. Amplification began with first-round RT-PCR using HTBI primers, then second-round multiplex PCR was performed. TCRdb itself ran the multiplex PCR reads through MiXCR, one entry per CDR3 protein. The sample has about 1.2 million distinct CDR3 sequences; about 35% are singletons. Germline CDR1 and CDR2: SGDLS and YYNGEE. J lost 4 bases, V lost 4 bases, and 6 bases had no gene match. The CDR3 runs 14 residues. Hyperthyroidism patients had new diagnoses, durations under 2 months, and ages of 18 to 65. Clinical symptoms, serum thyroxine, TRAb, thyroid ultrasound and orbital computed tomography were relied on for diagnosis. Details on this clonotype: Its specificity is not known.

General observations from the study: Detection in blood was also observed for most expanded thyroid clonotypes above 0.001 frequency.

This chain connects TRBV9 to TRBJ1-1, with TRBD1 identical over 8 bases. The receptor comes from an adult man with Graves' hyperthyroidism. Specimen: peripheral blood or thyroid tissue (not recorded which). The DNA of the CDR3 is TGTGCCAGCAGCACAGGGGGAGGAAGCACTGAAGCTTTCTTT. Its protein is CASSTGGGSTEAFF.